Shown below are 12 T cell receptor beta chains from a single sample sequenced in a study of shared clonotypes between healthy human individuals. Using immunoSEQ multiplex PCR, the repertoire was profiled, and TCRdb retains in-frame clones only, with some absent. The sample has about 480,000 clones, almost 80% seen once. The sample comprised PBMCs. The receptor set was obtained from a middle-aged woman in good health. Some clones in this sample may be carry-over from other donors' samples.

V is TRBV11-2 and J is TRBJ2-7, with 7 bases aligning to TRBD1. This CDR3 comprises 16 residues. Trimming took 5 bases from V and 4 from J; bases not matched to a gene: 14. Germline-derived CDR1 and CDR2 are SGHAT and FQNNGV. CDR3 DNA sequence: TGTGCCAGCAGCCCGCTAACGACACAGGGGCGGTACGAGCAGTACTTC. Translation gives CASSPLTTQGRYEQYF.

This clone was observed many times. The genes are TRBV5-1 and TRBJ2-3, with TRBD1 matching over 12 bases. This CDR3 has 17 amino acids. With 2 bases clipped from V and 2 bases from J, the junction kept 6 bases outside the gene matches. The germline V gene encodes CDR1 SGHRS and CDR2 YFSETQ. This chain's CDR3 is CASSFRGQGADTDTQYF. CDR3 DNA: TGCGCCAGCAGCTTTCGGGGACAGGGGGCTGACACAGATACGCAGTATTTT.

The V call is TRBV5-4, the J call TRBJ2-7, with a tentative D call TRBD1 (5 bases). In germline, CDR1 is SGHNT, CDR2 YYREEE (reference sequence). The CDR3 totals 13 residues. Trimming shortened V by 0 bases and J by 3 bases, and 7 bases separated the two germline ends. The CDR3 region is CASSLGQNYEQYF. The CDR3 DNA is TGTGCCAGCAGCTTGGGACAGAACTACGAGCAGTACTTC.

Comments on this clone: This may come from a read error, since a much larger clone is one base off. Within the sample, other DNA sequences also encode this same CDR3. The chain employs TRBV7-2 and TRBJ2-1; 12 nucleotides line up with TRBD2. Per the germline V gene, CDR1 is SGHTA and CDR2 is FQGNSA. This CDR3 comprises 17 residues. The CDR3 DNA reads as TGCGCCAGCAGCTTATTCCCCACACTAGCGGGAGGCAATGAGCAGTTCTTC. As protein: CASSLFPTLAGGNEQFF.

The rearrangement uses TRBV9 and TRBJ1-1; D call uncertain. V lost 5 bases to trimming and J lost 5 bases, with 13 bases between them. This CDR3 has 13 amino acids. Germline V gives CDR1 SGDLS, CDR2 YYNGEE. CDR3 residues: CASSLGVGTEAFF. CDR3 DNA sequence: TGTGCCAGCAGTCTGGGAGTAGGGACTGAAGCTTTCTTT.

J is TRBJ1-1 and V is TRBV19; TRBD1 is a possible D gene (5 bases). From germline, CDR1 is LNHDA and CDR2 SQIVND (reference sequence). This CDR3 region has 13 residues. Between the trimmed V and J ends, which lost 5 bases and 3 bases, there was a span of 10 bases. The CDR3 reads CASSWGKDTEAFF. The DNA for the CDR3 is TGTGCCAGTAGTTGGGGGAAGGACACTGAAGCTTTCTTT.

The chain couples TRBV29-1 to TRBJ1-1, with 10 bases identical to TRBD1. Unmatched junction bases numbered 12, after V lost 8 bases and J lost 6 bases. Germline CDR1 is SQVTM and CDR2 is ANQGSEA. This CDR3 region has 14 residues. The CDR3 is CSTQGRGQGSEAFF. DNA of the CDR3: TGCAGCACTCAGGGTCGGGGACAGGGGTCTGAAGCTTTCTTT.

This sequence joins TRBV7-6 and TRBJ1-1; maybe TRBD1 (5 bases). The CDR3 contains 15 residues. Germline CDR1 reads SGHVS; CDR2 reads FNYEAQ. With 2 bases removed from V and 5 bases from J, the gap between germline ends came to 15 bases. The CDR3 nucleotides are TGTGCCAGCAGCTTAAGTGCAGGGCCAGAGACTGAAGCTTTCTTT. Encoded protein: CASSLSAGPETEAFF.

The V call is TRBV28, the J call TRBJ1-4, with D possibly being TRBD1 (6 bases). The length of the CDR3 is 12 residues. Trimming removed 5 bases at V and 7 bases at J, with 8 bases between. The germline V gene encodes CDR1 MDHEN and CDR2 SYDVKM. The chain's CDR3 is CASSTRGEKLFF. The CDR3 bases are TGTGCCAGCAGTACCAGGGGTGAAAAACTGTTTTTT.

This clone was picked up one time. The chain has TRBV7-9 and TRBJ2-7; 10 bases map to TRBD2. Per the germline V gene, CDR1 is SEHNR and CDR2 is FQNEAQ (reference sequence). V dropped 2 bases and J dropped 6; count of bases not matched to a gene: 7. The CDR3 has 15 amino acids. The CDR3 region has the DNA TGTGCCAGCAGCTTATTAGTAGCGGGAGGAGGCGAGCAGTACTTC. Translated: CASSLLVAGGGEQYF.

The V and J genes are TRBV10-2 and TRBJ1-1, with D maybe TRBD1 (5 bases). In germline, CDR1 is WSHSY, CDR2 SAAADI. The V gene lost 0 bases and the J gene lost 0 bases, with 8 bases spanning the gap. The length of the CDR3 is 15 residues. CDR3 in DNA: TGCGCCAGCAGTGAGTCCGGGGGAATGAACACTGAAGCTTTCTTT. Its translation: CASSESGGMNTEAFF.

CDR3 bases: TGTGCCTGGAGCGCCGGACTGGGGGGTAACATTCAGTACTTC. Amino acids: CAWSAGLGGNIQYF. The genes are TRBV30 and TRBJ2-4; possible D gene TRBD2, 6 bases. The V end was cut by 3 bases, the J end by 7 bases, with 16 bases between. Germline V gene lookup returns CDR1 GTSNPN and CDR2 SVGIG (reference sequence). The CDR3 totals 14 residues.